Included here is one T cell receptor beta chain sequence, with context. The antigen it recognizes is unknown. Per-base qualities were not stored, and no clone one base away is much larger. From its cysteine to its phenylalanine, the CDR3 spans 16 amino acids. Only the CDR3 part of the read is kept: 48 bases, read in frame from the first base. Ends trimmed: V by 5 bases, J by 0 bases; bases unmatched to a gene: 7. In the germline V gene (reference sequence), CDR1 corresponds to SEHNR and CDR2 to FQNEAQ. This specimen belongs to a study of CD8 T cells in Susac syndrome (dated by TCRdb to the late 2010s). In the study overall: Among the sequenced Susac syndrome patients, 5 or 6 had clinically active disease and eight were in clinical remission. At blood withdrawal, Susac syndrome patients were therapy-naive, treated with corticosteroids (with IVIg additionally given to some), or treated with IVIg alone. Repertoire sequencing was used to test whether CD8+ T cell activation and differentiation in Susac syndrome was antigen driven.

Peripheral blood CD8+ and CD4+ T cells from healthy donors, Susac syndrome patients and multiple sclerosis patients were profiled using high-throughput TCR beta sequencing. The Susac syndrome patients fulfilled recently defined diagnostic criteria for either definite or probable disease. Bulk CD8+ and CD4+ T cells were purified by magnetic negative isolation, while CD8+ TEMRA cells were enriched using FACS. Blood was drawn into EDTA tubes, processed within 24 hours, and PBMCs were isolated by density gradient centrifugation. PBMCs intended for TCR sequencing were cryopreserved in liquid nitrogen and were subsequently thawed in a 37 degrees C water bath. The sorted or isolated CD4+, CD8+ and CD8+ TEMRA cells had a purity of 90% or higher. Results and caveats for the whole study, not just this receptor: No clonal expansion was detected in the CD4+ T cell repertoire of Susac syndrome patients. The number of individuals in the TCR sequencing and HLA analysis was acknowledged as relatively small.

RNA was extracted using the RNeasy kit, and about 0.5 to 1 microgram was reverse transcribed with random hexamers. The immunoSEQ multiplex PCR assay, covering 54 Vbeta and 13 Jbeta segments, was used to amplify TCR beta CDR3 regions. PCR amplification bias was corrected by using a synthetic template baseline for primer optimization and computational correction. Regarding the original processing steps: Reads were annotated to V, D and J genes per IMGT and analyzed with immunoSEQ Analyzer, keeping only productive sequences. Clonality was calculated as one minus the Shannon entropy normalized by log2 of the number of productive unique sequences. For each patient and control, public and private clones were evaluated within the 100 most prevalent clones. Clones were defined as Susac-specific if absent from the healthy and MS cohorts, from under 1,200 published viral clones and from other ImmuneACCESS disease sequences. TCRdb reran the public reads through fastp at Q25 and MiXCR, keeping productive beta chains. Entries are consolidated by CDR3 protein sequence, retaining the most common genes and DNA. These V and J calls are TCRdb output, not the study's own analysis. Here the sample has roughly 160,000 distinct CDR3 sequences; approximately 94% occur a single time. 0.095% to 0.15% of the sample is taken by the ten largest.

The sequence joins TRBV7-9 to TRBJ1-3; 7 bases in the junction line up with TRBD1. The origin of this receptor is a human donor with Susac syndrome. Sample: CD4+ T cells from PBMCs. The CDR3 in this case is CASSRGDSVSGNTIYF. The base sequence is TGTGCCAGCAGCAGGGGGGACAGCGTCTCTGGAAACACCATATATTTT. With all but the CDR3 taken from the reference TRBV7-9 and TRBJ1-3 genes, the full variable domain is: DTGVSQNPRHKITKRGQNVTFRCDPISEHNRLYWYRQTLGQGPEFLTYFQNEAQLEKSRLLSDRFSAERPKGSFSTLEIQRTEQGDSAMYLCASSRGDSVSGNTIYFGEGSWLTVV.